Below are 10 T cell receptor beta chains sequenced from a single sample in a study of blood T cells in healthy people across ages. Combining a sample-barcoded 5' primer with a J-beta primer mix, a second PCR ran for about 7 to 11 cycles. TCRdb fed the 5' RACE reads into MiXCR, producing one record per CDR3 protein. Here the sample spans 790,000 or so distinct CDR3 sequences, roughly 46% being singletons. The sample was blood. Receptors originate from a man aged 80 or over in good health.

This clonotype was detected a few times. The chain uses TRBV7-2 and TRBJ2-5, with D maybe TRBD2 (5 bases). The CDR3 has 13 amino acids. Trimming took 5 bases from V and 5 from J, leaving 12 bases between them. Germline-derived CDR1 and CDR2 are SGHTA and FQGNSA. The DNA for the CDR3 is TGTGCCAGCAGCGTGATGGCGGGTGAGACCCAGTACTTC. The encoded protein is CASSVMAGETQYF.

This clonotype was counted a few times. CDR3: CASTELDRVDGTDTQYF. In DNA form, the CDR3 reads TGTGCCAGCACCGAGCTAGACAGGGTAGATGGGACAGATACGCAGTATTTT. The chain recombines TRBV6-6 with TRBJ2-3, with 7 bases fitting TRBD1. Germline-derived CDR1 and CDR2 are MNHNY and SVGAGI (reference sequence). There are 17 residues in the CDR3. With 7 bases clipped from V and 3 bases from J, the junction kept 16 bases outside the gene matches.

CDR3 sequence reads: CASSEYGTGTGELFF. The CDR3 DNA sequence: TGTGCCAGCAGTGAATATGGGACGGGCACCGGGGAGCTGTTTTTT. V and J are TRBV25-1 and TRBJ2-2, with D perhaps TRBD1 or TRBD2 (5 bases each). V was shortened by 0 bases and J by 4 bases, with 9 bases between the two germline ends. The CDR3 length is 15 residues. Germline V lookup: CDR1 MGHDK, CDR2 SYGVNS.

This rearrangement joins TRBV20-1 to TRBJ2-1; D ambiguous. Judging by the DNA end, TRBJ2-7 fits better; the J call may be wrong. The CDR3 is 15 amino acids. Germline CDR1 and CDR2: DFQATT and SNEGSKA (reference sequence). The CDR3 DNA sequence: TGCAGTGCTAAGGTACGGAAGTTCTCCTACAATGAGCAGTACTTC. Translating it yields CSAKVRKFSYNEQYF.

J is TRBJ2-7 and V is TRBV29-1; 7 bases line up with TRBD2. TRBJ2-5 explains the end of the DNA better; the J call may be wrong. CDR1 is SQVTM, CDR2 ANQGSEA, per germline. This CDR3 region has 13 residues. The CDR3 coding sequence is TGCAGCGCCGGCAGCGGGGATGCGGAGACCCAGTACTTC. Amino acid sequence: CSAGSGDAETQYF.

A few counts support this clonotype. This chain connects TRBV14 to TRBJ2-1, with D unresolved. CDR1 is SGHDN, CDR2 FVKESK, per germline. The ends were cut back, 3 bases at V and 8 bases at J, with 8 bases in the middle. The CDR3 covers 12 residues. DNA for the CDR3: TGTGCCAGCAGCCATTTGGGTGATGAGCAGTTCTTC. Its translation is CASSHLGDEQFF.

The sample holds a few counts of this clonotype. CDR3: CSASRLAENEQFF. The CDR3 nucleotides read TGCAGTGCTAGTCGGCTAGCGGAGAATGAGCAGTTCTTC. V gene TRBV20-1 combines with J gene TRBJ2-1, with 7 bases lining up with TRBD2. The V and J ends lost 3 bases and 7 bases, in that order; junction bases with no gene match: 6. CDR1 DFQATT and CDR2 SNEGSKA come from the germline V gene (reference sequence). This CDR3 region has 13 residues.

J is TRBJ2-7 and V is TRBV12-3 or TRBV12-4; D may correspond to TRBD1 or TRBD2 (5 bases each). The CDR3 is 17 residues long. The V end lost 0 bases, the J end lost 4 bases, and 19 bases lay between the germline ends. In nucleotides, the CDR3 is TGTGCCAGCAGTTTAGCCCCGACCGGGACGAAGAAATACGAGCAGTACTTC. Its protein is CASSLAPTGTKKYEQYF.

This clonotype was observed a few times. This rearrangement joins TRBV11-1 to TRBJ2-7; 7 bases agree with TRBD2. The CDR3 consists of 17 residues. Trimming took 0 bases from V and 4 from J; bases not matched to a gene: 12. Germline CDR1 SGHAT, CDR2 FQDESV (reference sequence). The CDR3 nucleotides read TGTGCCAGCAGCTTAGCAGGGAGCGGGGCCGCCTCGTACGAGCAGTACTTC. Translated: CASSLAGSGAASYEQYF.

This clonotype occurred once. The rearrangement joins TRBV11-2 to TRBJ2-3; D is possibly TRBD2 (5 bases). Germline V lookup: CDR1 SGHAT, CDR2 FQNNGV. The CDR3 extends over 12 amino acids. V was shortened by 6 bases and J by 14 bases, with 18 bases between the two germline ends. CDR3 sequence reads: CASSARWELAYF. The CDR3 DNA reads as TGTGCCAGCAGTGCGAGATGGGAGTTGGCGTATTTT.